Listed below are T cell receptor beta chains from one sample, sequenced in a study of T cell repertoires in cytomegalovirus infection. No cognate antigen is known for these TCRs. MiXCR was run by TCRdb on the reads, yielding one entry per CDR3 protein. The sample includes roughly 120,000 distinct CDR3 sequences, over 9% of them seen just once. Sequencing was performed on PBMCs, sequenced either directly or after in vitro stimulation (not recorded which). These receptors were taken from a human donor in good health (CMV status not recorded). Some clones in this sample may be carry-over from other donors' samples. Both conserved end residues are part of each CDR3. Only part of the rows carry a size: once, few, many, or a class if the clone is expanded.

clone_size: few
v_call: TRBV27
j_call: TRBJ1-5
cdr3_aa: CASSLGTDQPQHF

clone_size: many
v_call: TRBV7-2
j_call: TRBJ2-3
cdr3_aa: CASSLVHTDTQYF

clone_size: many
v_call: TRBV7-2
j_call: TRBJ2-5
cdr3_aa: CASSLVVGPQETQYF

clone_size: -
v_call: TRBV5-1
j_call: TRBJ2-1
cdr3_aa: CASSTSGRASYNEQFF

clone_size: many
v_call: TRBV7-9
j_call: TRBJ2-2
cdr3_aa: CASSSGTANTGELFF

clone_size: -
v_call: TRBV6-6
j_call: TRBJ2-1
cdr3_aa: CASSPWGYNEQFF

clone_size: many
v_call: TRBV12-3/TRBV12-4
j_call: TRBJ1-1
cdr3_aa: CASTLGGGFHTEAFF

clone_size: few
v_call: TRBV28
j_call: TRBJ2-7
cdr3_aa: CASSSLISGRVTYEQYF

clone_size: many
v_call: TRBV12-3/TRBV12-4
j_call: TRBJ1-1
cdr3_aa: CASGERLNTEAFF

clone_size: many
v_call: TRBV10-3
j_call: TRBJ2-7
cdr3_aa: CAITGTSSYEQYF

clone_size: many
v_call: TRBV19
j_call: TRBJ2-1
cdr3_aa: CASSYPRTGVGNEQFF

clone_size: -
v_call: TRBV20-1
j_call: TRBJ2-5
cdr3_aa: CSASWWSRGQETQYF

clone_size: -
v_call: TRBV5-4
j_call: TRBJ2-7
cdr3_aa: CASSLYGAGEQYF

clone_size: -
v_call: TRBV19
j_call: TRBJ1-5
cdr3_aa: CASGDNQPQHF

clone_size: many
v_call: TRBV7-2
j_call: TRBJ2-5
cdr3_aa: CASSFFSGSETQYF

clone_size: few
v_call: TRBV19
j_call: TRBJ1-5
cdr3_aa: CASSGQPGGQQPQHF

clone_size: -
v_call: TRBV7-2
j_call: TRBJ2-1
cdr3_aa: CASSLWRVGNEQFF

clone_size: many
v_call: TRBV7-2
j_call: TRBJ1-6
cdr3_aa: CASSLGTAAANSPLHF

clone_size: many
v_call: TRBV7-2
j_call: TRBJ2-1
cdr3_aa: CASSLDRGYNEQFF

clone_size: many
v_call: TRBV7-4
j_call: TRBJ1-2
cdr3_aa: CASSRPGQPNYGYTF

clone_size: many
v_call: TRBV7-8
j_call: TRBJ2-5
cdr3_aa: CASSFYAGAQETQYF